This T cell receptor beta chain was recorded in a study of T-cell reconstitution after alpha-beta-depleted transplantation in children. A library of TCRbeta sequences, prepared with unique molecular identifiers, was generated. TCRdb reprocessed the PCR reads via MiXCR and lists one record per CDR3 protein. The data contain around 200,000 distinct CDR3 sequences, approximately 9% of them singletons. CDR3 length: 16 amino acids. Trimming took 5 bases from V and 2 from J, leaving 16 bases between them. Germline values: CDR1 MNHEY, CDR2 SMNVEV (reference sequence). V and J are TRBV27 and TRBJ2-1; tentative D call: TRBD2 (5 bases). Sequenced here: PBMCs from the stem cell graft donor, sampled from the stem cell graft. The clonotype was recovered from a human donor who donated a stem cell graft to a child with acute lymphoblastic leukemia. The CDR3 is CASSVGWGAPYNEQFF. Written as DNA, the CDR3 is TGTGCCAGCAGTGTTGGGTGGGGAGCCCCCTACAATGAGCAGTTCTTC.